These T cell receptor beta chains were read from a single sample in a study of T cell repertoires in cytomegalovirus infection. TCRdb re-called the reads with MiXCR, one entry per CDR3 protein. Of 150,000 to 200,000 distinct CDR3 sequences in the sample, roughly 27% were seen once. The specimen was PBMCs. These receptor sequences come from a human donor in good health (CMV status not recorded). Some clones in this sample may be carry-over from other donors' samples. Both conserved end residues are part of each CDR3. The D gene is left open where the match is weak. Clone size is shown for a subset of rows, as once, few, many or a class of expanded clone.

CDR3nt: TGTGCCAGCAGCTTAAGAGGGGTAGAGACCCAGTACTTC
CDR3aa: CASSLRGVETQYF
abundance: few
j_gene: TRBJ2-5
d_gene: -
v_gene: TRBV11-2
len: 13

CDR3nt: TGCGCCAGCAGCTTCAGTTCTAGTTCTCAGCTGAACACTGAAGCTTTCTTT
CDR3aa: CASSFSSSSQLNTEAFF
abundance: -
j_gene: TRBJ1-1
d_gene: -
v_gene: TRBV5-1
len: 17

CDR3nt: TGTGCCAGCAGCCGGCATCTGGGTCCCTCCACTATCACAGATACGCAGTATTTT
CDR3aa: CASSRHLGPSTITDTQYF
abundance: few
j_gene: TRBJ2-3
d_gene: -
v_gene: TRBV7-9
len: 18

CDR3nt: TGTGCCAGCCACGGTAGACAGGGGCGGGCCGAGCAGTACTTC
CDR3aa: CASHGRQGRAEQYF
abundance: -
j_gene: TRBJ2-7
d_gene: TRBD1
v_gene: TRBV28
len: 14

CDR3nt: TGCAGCGTTGGGGTTCAGGGTCGAACAGCTTTCTTT
CDR3aa: CSVGVQGRTAFF
abundance: many
j_gene: TRBJ1-1
d_gene: -
v_gene: TRBV29-1
len: 12

CDR3nt: TGTGCCAGCAGTCCCCAACCATGGACTAGCGGGCAATACTACAATGAGCAGTTCTTC
CDR3aa: CASSPQPWTSGQYYNEQFF
abundance: -
j_gene: TRBJ2-1
d_gene: TRBD2
v_gene: TRBV6-2/TRBV6-3
len: 19

CDR3nt: TGTGCCAGCAAGGGTCAGGGCGGTTTAAGCAATCAGCCCCAGCATTTT
CDR3aa: CASKGQGGLSNQPQHF
abundance: -
j_gene: TRBJ1-5
d_gene: -
v_gene: TRBV6-1
len: 16

CDR3nt: TGTGCCAGCAGCCGAAGTTTTGACACTGAAGCTTTCTTT
CDR3aa: CASSRSFDTEAFF
abundance: few
j_gene: TRBJ1-1
d_gene: -
v_gene: TRBV6-2/TRBV6-3
len: 13

CDR3nt: TGTGCCAGCAGCTGGGCGCGGGCCACAGATACGCAGTATTTT
CDR3aa: CASSWARATDTQYF
abundance: -
j_gene: TRBJ2-3
d_gene: -
v_gene: TRBV7-2
len: 14

CDR3nt: TGTGCCAGCAGTTTAGTCTACTTCCATTTT
CDR3aa: CASSLVYFHF
abundance: -
j_gene: TRBJ1-5
d_gene: -
v_gene: TRBV12-3/TRBV12-4
len: 10

CDR3nt: TGCGCCAGCAGCCCGACAGGGCGGGTTAACTATGGCTACACCTTC
CDR3aa: CASSPTGRVNYGYTF
abundance: -
j_gene: TRBJ1-2
d_gene: TRBD1
v_gene: TRBV4-1
len: 15

CDR3nt: TGTGCCAGCAGCTTGGGGGGAGGAGGGATCGGTGGCGTCCTGACTTTC
CDR3aa: CASSLGGGGIGGVLTF
abundance: once
j_gene: TRBJ2-6
d_gene: -
v_gene: TRBV5-6
len: 16

CDR3nt: TGCAGCGGTTTGGTGGAGACCCAGTACTTC
CDR3aa: CSGLVETQYF
abundance: few
j_gene: TRBJ2-5
d_gene: -
v_gene: TRBV29-1
len: 10

CDR3nt: TGTGCCAGCAGCTTATCGGGACAGCACTACGAGCAGTACTTC
CDR3aa: CASSLSGQHYEQYF
abundance: -
j_gene: TRBJ2-7
d_gene: TRBD1
v_gene: TRBV7-4
len: 14

CDR3nt: TGCGCCAGCAGCCAACGGACAGGGGAGAATCAGCCCCAGCATTTT
CDR3aa: CASSQRTGENQPQHF
abundance: many
j_gene: TRBJ1-5
d_gene: TRBD1
v_gene: TRBV4-1
len: 15

CDR3nt: TGTGCCAGCAGGACCCAGGGAAATGAAGCTTTCTTT
CDR3aa: CASRTQGNEAFF
abundance: -
j_gene: TRBJ1-1
d_gene: -
v_gene: TRBV12-3/TRBV12-4
len: 12

CDR3nt: TGTGCCAGCAGCTATCTACAGGGCAACTATGGCTACACCTTC
CDR3aa: CASSYLQGNYGYTF
abundance: -
j_gene: TRBJ1-2
d_gene: -
v_gene: TRBV7-2
len: 14

CDR3nt: TGCAGTGCTAGAGAGAGGTACAATGAGCAGTTCTTC
CDR3aa: CSARERYNEQFF
abundance: -
j_gene: TRBJ2-1
d_gene: -
v_gene: TRBV20-1
len: 12

CDR3nt: TGCAGTGCTAGAGACCCCACAGGGGCCCGGGGGCCCCAGCATTTT
CDR3aa: CSARDPTGARGPQHF
abundance: -
j_gene: TRBJ1-5
d_gene: TRBD1
v_gene: TRBV20-1
len: 15

CDR3nt: TGTGCCAGCAGCTCGGCGGGAACCGGGGAGCTGTTTTTT
CDR3aa: CASSSAGTGELFF
abundance: -
j_gene: TRBJ2-2
d_gene: -
v_gene: TRBV5-5
len: 13

CDR3nt: TGTGCCAGCAGCTTTCCACCCGGGAATGGCTACACCTTC
CDR3aa: CASSFPPGNGYTF
abundance: -
j_gene: TRBJ1-2
d_gene: -
v_gene: TRBV7-2
len: 13

CDR3nt: TGTGCCAGCAGCTTAGGGACATACGAGCAGTACTTC
CDR3aa: CASSLGTYEQYF
abundance: -
j_gene: TRBJ2-7
d_gene: -
v_gene: TRBV7-6
len: 12

CDR3nt: TGTGCCAGCACCGCGTCCCAGACAGTGTCCTACAATGAGCAGTTCTTC
CDR3aa: CASTASQTVSYNEQFF
abundance: many
j_gene: TRBJ2-1
d_gene: -
v_gene: TRBV7-6
len: 16

CDR3nt: TGCAGTGCTAGAGGGACAGGGGGCGTTTTGGGGGGGGCCAACGTCCTGACTTTC
CDR3aa: CSARGTGGVLGGANVLTF
abundance: few
j_gene: TRBJ2-6
d_gene: TRBD1
v_gene: TRBV20-1
len: 18

CDR3nt: TGTGCCAGCTCACCCCTTGTGGGCGGGTACCAAGAGACCCAGTACTTC
CDR3aa: CASSPLVGGYQETQYF
abundance: -
j_gene: TRBJ2-5
d_gene: -
v_gene: TRBV18
len: 16

CDR3nt: TGTGCCAGCAGTCCCCTTCCTAGCGGGGAGAGAGATACGCAGTATTTT
CDR3aa: CASSPLPSGERDTQYF
abundance: many
j_gene: TRBJ2-3
d_gene: TRBD2
v_gene: TRBV12-3/TRBV12-4
len: 16

CDR3nt: TGTGCCAGCAGCTGGGACAGGAATGAAAAACTGTTTTTT
CDR3aa: CASSWDRNEKLFF
abundance: many
j_gene: TRBJ1-4
d_gene: TRBD1
v_gene: TRBV7-8
len: 13

CDR3nt: TGTGCCAGCAGCCTCGGACAGGCTAGTAATGAGCAGTTCTTC
CDR3aa: CASSLGQASNEQFF
abundance: many
j_gene: TRBJ2-1
d_gene: TRBD1
v_gene: TRBV7-2
len: 14

CDR3nt: TGTGCCAGCAGCTTAGAGGGACTTGACACAGATACGCAGTATTTT
CDR3aa: CASSLEGLDTDTQYF
abundance: -
j_gene: TRBJ2-3
d_gene: -
v_gene: TRBV7-2
len: 15

CDR3nt: TGTGCTAGTAGAGTTACGATCGAGGATGAGCAGTTCTTC
CDR3aa: CASRVTIEDEQFF
abundance: few
j_gene: TRBJ2-1
d_gene: -
v_gene: TRBV6-1
len: 13

CDR3nt: TGTGCCAGCAGCTTGGTGGCAGCATCTAATGAGCAGTTCTTC
CDR3aa: CASSLVAASNEQFF
abundance: few
j_gene: TRBJ2-1
d_gene: -
v_gene: TRBV5-5
len: 14

CDR3nt: TGTGCCAGCCGCCCGGGGGACAGGGGAGACGAGCAGTACTTC
CDR3aa: CASRPGDRGDEQYF
abundance: -
j_gene: TRBJ2-7
d_gene: TRBD1
v_gene: TRBV19
len: 14

CDR3nt: TGCAGTGCCGAAGGGGGCCAAGGGTATGAAACTGAAGCTTTCTTT
CDR3aa: CSAEGGQGYETEAFF
abundance: -
j_gene: TRBJ1-1
d_gene: TRBD1
v_gene: TRBV20-1
len: 15

CDR3nt: TGTGCCAGTTCCGGGACGGACGGTCGCAATGAGCAGTTCTTC
CDR3aa: CASSGTDGRNEQFF
abundance: -
j_gene: TRBJ2-1
d_gene: -
v_gene: TRBV19
len: 14

CDR3nt: TGCAGCAGCGGGGAAGCCTCCTACAATGAGCAGTTCTTC
CDR3aa: CSSGEASYNEQFF
abundance: -
j_gene: TRBJ2-1
d_gene: TRBD2
v_gene: TRBV29-1
len: 13

CDR3nt: TGTGCCAGCAGAAAGGACAGGGGCCGCACAGATACGCAGTATTTT
CDR3aa: CASRKDRGRTDTQYF
abundance: few
j_gene: TRBJ2-3
d_gene: TRBD1
v_gene: TRBV7-2
len: 15

CDR3nt: TGCAGTGCTAGCGGGGACGCCTACGAGCAGTACTTC
CDR3aa: CSASGDAYEQYF
abundance: -
j_gene: TRBJ2-7
d_gene: -
v_gene: TRBV20-1
len: 12

CDR3nt: TGTGCCAGCTCCGCCGGCGCGAGCTCTGGAAACACCATATATTTT
CDR3aa: CASSAGASSGNTIYF
abundance: -
j_gene: TRBJ1-3
d_gene: -
v_gene: TRBV2
len: 15

CDR3nt: TGTGCCAGCAGTTACTCTTTCGGAGCTTTCTTT
CDR3aa: CASSYSFGAFF
abundance: few
j_gene: TRBJ1-1
d_gene: -
v_gene: TRBV6-2/TRBV6-3
len: 11

CDR3nt: TGTGCCAGCTCACCCCCGGGGACAGATACGCAGTATTTT
CDR3aa: CASSPPGTDTQYF
abundance: -
j_gene: TRBJ2-3
d_gene: -
v_gene: TRBV18
len: 13

CDR3nt: TGTGCCAGCAGCCAACCGACGGAACTTGAAGCTTTCTTT
CDR3aa: CASSQPTELEAFF
abundance: many
j_gene: TRBJ1-1
d_gene: -
v_gene: TRBV7-2
len: 13

CDR3nt: TGTGCCAGCAGCTTAGAGGGGGGGGTCGGTCAGCCCCAGCATTTT
CDR3aa: CASSLEGGVGQPQHF
abundance: few
j_gene: TRBJ1-5
d_gene: -
v_gene: TRBV7-2
len: 15

CDR3nt: TGTGCCAGCAGCCCCCGACGGGGAGGGACCCAGTACTTC
CDR3aa: CASSPRRGGTQYF
abundance: -
j_gene: TRBJ2-5
d_gene: -
v_gene: TRBV7-2
len: 13

CDR3nt: TGTGCCAGCAGGGGGGGGGGGGAATTCACTGGGGCCAACGTCCTGACTTTC
CDR3aa: CASRGGGEFTGANVLTF
abundance: -
j_gene: TRBJ2-6
d_gene: TRBD2
v_gene: TRBV28
len: 17

CDR3nt: TGTGCCAGCAGGTCGACAGGGGGTTTCTATGGCTACACCTTC
CDR3aa: CASRSTGGFYGYTF
abundance: many
j_gene: TRBJ1-2
d_gene: TRBD1
v_gene: TRBV7-2
len: 14

CDR3nt: TGTGCCAGCAGTTACCCCGGGACCGGTAATGAAAAACTGTTTTTT
CDR3aa: CASSYPGTGNEKLFF
abundance: few
j_gene: TRBJ1-4
d_gene: -
v_gene: TRBV6-2/TRBV6-3
len: 15

CDR3nt: TGTGCCAGCAGTGAGGGGACATCATACGGGGAAGCTTTCTTT
CDR3aa: CASSEGTSYGEAFF
abundance: once
j_gene: TRBJ1-1
d_gene: -
v_gene: TRBV2
len: 14

CDR3nt: TGTGCCGTCGCTGGGGACACTGAAGCTTTCTTT
CDR3aa: CAVAGDTEAFF
abundance: many
j_gene: TRBJ1-1
d_gene: -
v_gene: TRBV7-2
len: 11

CDR3nt: TGTGCCAGCAGCTTGGAGGTCAGACGGCGGGACAGGGATAACCGATCTGGAAACACCATATATTTT
CDR3aa: CASSLEVRRRDRDNRSGNTIYF
abundance: few
j_gene: TRBJ1-3
d_gene: TRBD1
v_gene: TRBV5-6
len: 22

CDR3nt: TGTGCCAGCAGTGAAGGGCTGAGGGGCTGGTTCACTGAAGCTTTCTTT
CDR3aa: CASSEGLRGWFTEAFF
abundance: many
j_gene: TRBJ1-1
d_gene: -
v_gene: TRBV6-1
len: 16

CDR3nt: TGTGCCAGCAGCTTGGGACTAGTCCAAGAGACCCAGTACTTC
CDR3aa: CASSLGLVQETQYF
abundance: -
j_gene: TRBJ2-5
d_gene: TRBD2
v_gene: TRBV7-2
len: 14

CDR3nt: TGTGCCAGCTCACCGGCGGAGTATGGCTACACCTTC
CDR3aa: CASSPAEYGYTF
abundance: -
j_gene: TRBJ1-2
d_gene: -
v_gene: TRBV18
len: 12

CDR3nt: TGTGCCAGCAGCTTGGGTCCTCGAGATACGCAGTATTTT
CDR3aa: CASSLGPRDTQYF
abundance: -
j_gene: TRBJ2-3
d_gene: -
v_gene: TRBV7-2
len: 13

CDR3nt: TGTGCCATCAGGAAGGACAGGGTGGGGAATGAGCAGTTCTTC
CDR3aa: CAIRKDRVGNEQFF
abundance: few
j_gene: TRBJ2-1
d_gene: TRBD1
v_gene: TRBV10-3
len: 14

CDR3nt: TGTGCCAGTAGAACGACAGGGGAGTACACTGAAGCTTTCTTT
CDR3aa: CASRTTGEYTEAFF
abundance: -
j_gene: TRBJ1-1
d_gene: TRBD1
v_gene: TRBV19
len: 14

CDR3nt: TGTGCCAGCAGCTTACAGGGAACTGGGGCCAACGTCCTGACTTTC
CDR3aa: CASSLQGTGANVLTF
abundance: many
j_gene: TRBJ2-6
d_gene: -
v_gene: TRBV7-2
len: 15